The next 12 T cell receptor beta chains were all read from a single sample in a study of shared clonotypes between healthy human individuals (dated by TCRdb to the early 2020s). CD8 naive samples were CD45RO-negative cells positively selected for CCR7, giving a CD45RA+CCR7+ population that excluded TemRA cells. Library generation was performed with the immunoSEQ multiplex PCR assay. TCRdb carries this immuneACCESS record with in-frame sequences only. Its versions omit some clonotypes, under half of them owing to an unresolved V gene in the studies checked, with the rest unexplained. Present in this sample are roughly 2.1 million clones, approximately 94% of which were seen just once. Around 1.7% of the sample is held by the ten biggest clonotypes. Sequenced input: naive CD8+ T cells from PBMCs. What this sample's cell subset or site label stands for: CD45RA+CCR7+. These receptors were obtained from a man younger than 30 in good health. Some clones in this sample may be carry-over from other donors' samples.

V usage is TRBV18 and J usage is TRBJ2-7; D may correspond to TRBD1 or TRBD2 (5 bases each). V was clipped by 8 bases and J by 5 bases, with 22 bases between them. This CDR3 is 15 amino acids long. Per germline, CDR1 KGHSH and CDR2 LQKENI. The CDR3 sequence is CASQDWDRIVDEQYF. CDR3 nucleotides: TGTGCCAGCCAAGACTGGGACCGTATCGTGGACGAGCAGTACTTC.

J is TRBJ2-7 and V is TRBV27; 8 nucleotides match TRBD2. The CDR3 contains 11 residues. Germline V lookup: CDR1 MNHEY, CDR2 SMNVEV (reference sequence). This chain's CDR3 is CATSGGYEQYF. The CDR3 DNA follows: TGTGCAACTAGCGGAGGTTACGAGCAGTACTTC.

The J gene is TRBJ2-1, the V gene TRBV28; possibly TRBD1 for D (5 bases). CDR1 and CDR2 from the germline V gene are MDHEN and SYDVKM. The CDR3 has 15 amino acids. Trimming shortened V by 7 bases and J by 0 bases, and 13 bases separated the two germline ends. CDR3: CASIHGQGSYNEQFF. The CDR3 DNA is TGTGCCAGCATCCACGGGCAGGGCTCCTACAATGAGCAGTTCTTC. Full variable domain (missing parts from reference TRBV28 and TRBJ2-1): DVKVTQSSRYLVKRTGEKVFLECVQDMDHENMFWYRQDPGLGLRLIYFSYDVKMKEKGDIPEGYSVSREKKERFSLILESASTNQTSMYLCASIHGQGSYNEQFFGPGTRLTVL.

The chain carries TRBV7-9 and TRBJ2-5; TRBD1 might be the D (5 bases). Germline values: CDR1 SEHNR, CDR2 FQNEAQ (reference sequence). V lost 6 bases and J lost 2, with 10 bases in between. The length of the CDR3 is 13 residues. The DNA for the CDR3 is TGTGCCAGCAGAGCAGGGCCGCAAGAGACCCAGTACTTC. It translates to CASRAGPQETQYF.

The chain recombines TRBV19 with TRBJ1-1; TRBD1 is a possible D gene (5 bases). The CDR3 contains 15 residues. Trimming removed 5 bases at V and 1 base at J, with 14 bases between. From germline, CDR1 is LNHDA and CDR2 SQIVND (reference sequence). The CDR3 region has the DNA TGTGCCAGTAGTCATCCGTCGGGACCGAACACTGAAGCTTTCTTT. This sequence encodes CASSHPSGPNTEAFF.

The chain has TRBV7-9 and TRBJ2-7; no reliable D call. From germline, CDR1 is SEHNR and CDR2 FQNEAQ (reference sequence). The V end was cut by 5 bases, the J end by 6 bases, with 17 bases between. The CDR3 is 14 residues long. CDR3 region: CASSPSTAIPEQYF. CDR3 nucleotides: TGTGCCAGCAGCCCGTCTACAGCCATCCCCGAGCAGTACTTC.

V is TRBV28 and J is TRBJ2-7; 10 nucleotides align to TRBD2. Unmatched junction bases numbered 7, after V lost 5 bases and J lost 3 bases. This CDR3 spans 15 amino acids. Per germline, CDR1 MDHEN and CDR2 SYDVKM. This chain's CDR3 is CASSVRTSGNYEQYF. The DNA of the CDR3 is TGTGCCAGCAGTGTGCGAACTAGCGGGAACTACGAGCAGTACTTC.

This clone showed up just once. The chain carries TRBV7-3 and TRBJ2-7; TRBD1 is a possible D gene (5 bases). This CDR3 region has 13 residues. Germline V gene lookup returns CDR1 SGHTA and CDR2 FQGTGA. Trimming took 2 bases from V and 3 from J, leaving 8 bases between them. In nucleotides, the CDR3 is TGTGCCAGCAGCTTAGGGGCCGACTACGAGCAGTACTTC. Amino acids: CASSLGADYEQYF.

The V call is TRBV27, the J call TRBJ1-4; no firm D call. Trimming left V 6 bases short and J 2 bases short, with 7 bases between. The CDR3 runs to 13 residues. Looked up from germline, CDR1 is MNHEY and CDR2 is SMNVEV (reference sequence). CDR3 coding DNA: TGTGCCAGCAGCCAGCTTACTAATGAAAAACTGTTTTTT. As protein: CASSQLTNEKLFF.

The chain couples TRBV2 to TRBJ2-7, with TRBD2 matching over 15 bases. Per the germline V gene, CDR1 is SNHLY and CDR2 is FYNNEI. With 3 bases clipped from V and 3 bases from J, the junction kept 3 bases outside the gene matches. The CDR3 has 16 amino acids. The CDR3 is CASSEGLAGGFYEQYF. The DNA of the CDR3 is TGTGCCAGCAGTGAGGGACTAGCGGGAGGATTCTACGAGCAGTACTTC.

As to this clone: The sample has other DNA sequences that encode this CDR3 too. V gene TRBV19 combines with J gene TRBJ1-5, with a weak D call TRBD1 (6 bases). The CDR3 is 15 amino acids. The germline V gene encodes CDR1 LNHDA and CDR2 SQIVND (reference sequence). Trimming took 9 bases from V and 7 from J, leaving 22 bases between them. In DNA, the CDR3 is TGTGCCAGCAGCCACCCAGGGGCAGGGGAACAGCCCCAGCATTTT. This gives the protein CASSHPGAGEQPQHF.

As concerns this clone: Other DNA variants within this sample encode the same CDR3. The genes are TRBV6-5 and TRBJ2-1; unclear D gene. The CDR3 spans 16 residues. V was cut by 0 bases and J by 0 bases, with 9 bases left in between. Germline loops: CDR1 MNHEY, CDR2 SVGAGI. The CDR3 nucleotides are TGTGCCAGCAGTTACTCGAACCCTAGCTCCTACAATGAGCAGTTCTTC. It codes for CASSYSNPSSYNEQFF.